The 3 T cell receptor beta chains in this list originate from one sample, sequenced in a study of blood T cell repertoires in COVID-19 (TCRdb year 2020). Library preparation employed the immunoSEQ multiplex PCR assay. Held by TCRdb, this immuneACCESS table contains in-frame sequences only and omits some clones. Under half of the omission traces to an unresolved V gene where checked; the cause of the rest is unknown. The sample table holds some 170,000 clones, of which over 80% were seen once. Jointly, the top ten make up more than 1.5% of the sample. The source material was peripheral blood. The receptors stem from a woman aged 45-59 years with acute or convalescent COVID-19.

The CDR3 spells CASSRGARTEAFF. CDR3 in DNA: TGTGCCAGCAGTCGCGGGGCACGGACTGAAGCTTTCTTT. The chain links TRBV6-5 to TRBJ1-1; possible D gene TRBD1, 5 bases. Germline loops: CDR1 MNHEY, CDR2 SVGAGI. The CDR3 consists of 13 residues. Trimming left V 5 bases short and J 5 bases short, with 12 bases between.

This sequence joins TRBV5-6 and TRBJ2-1; 9 bases align to TRBD1. From germline, CDR1 is SGHDT and CDR2 YYEEEE. The J segment lost 4 bases and the V segment lost 0 bases, leaving 5 bases of the junction unmatched. This CDR3 has 16 residues. The CDR3 DNA reads TGTGCCAGCAGCTTGGGGACAGGGGTCGGATACAATGAGCAGTTCTTC. This codes for CASSLGTGVGYNEQFF. Filled out from reference TRBV5-6 and TRBJ2-1, the complete variable domain reads DAGVTQSPTHLIKTRGQQVTLRCSPKSGHDTVSWYQQALGQGPQFIFQYYEEEERQRGNFPDRFSGHQFPNYSSELNVNALLLGDSALYLCASSLGTGVGYNEQFFGPGTRLTVL.

The chain joins TRBV10-3 to TRBJ2-5; TRBD1 matches 8 bases. With 3 bases clipped from V and 4 bases from J, the junction kept 13 bases outside the gene matches. CDR1 is ENHRY and CDR2 is SYGVKD in the germline V gene. This CDR3 region has 17 residues. The CDR3 nucleotides are TGTGCCATCAGTGATATCGATCAGGGGGCTCTTGGAGAGACCCAGTACTTC. Translating it yields CAISDIDQGALGETQYF.